This is a list of T cell receptor beta chains from one sample in a study of chemoradiotherapy in HPV16-positive cancers. The table came from immunoSEQ multiplex PCR; TCRdb's copy has only in-frame clones and leaves some out. The sample lists around 16,000 clones; 75% to 80% were seen once. The sample was acquired from a patient who underwent chemoradiotherapy. The receptors here all came from a human donor with HPV-associated anogenital cancer. CDR3s include the opening cysteine and the closing phenylalanine or tryptophan. Fields, in order: V gene, J gene, D gene, clone size, CDR3 DNA, CDR3 protein. D genes are given only for firm matches. Clone size is given for some rows only: seen once, a few or many times, or a class if the clone is expanded.

V: TRBV4-3; J: TRBJ1-2; D: NA; size: NA; DNA: TGCGCCAGCAGCCAGTTACCATCGGGGCGGGGAGAGGGCTACACCTTC; CDR3: CASSQLPSGRGEGYTF
V: TRBV5-4; J: TRBJ2-1; D: TRBD2; size: once; DNA: TGTGCCAGCAGCTTGGAGAGCGGGGACCTATACAATGAGCAGTTCTTC; CDR3: CASSLESGDLYNEQFF
V: TRBV11-3; J: TRBJ2-7; D: TRBD1; size: NA; DNA: TGTGCCCCTAGTAGGACAGGCTTCGTCCACGAGCAGTACTTC; CDR3: CAPSRTGFVHEQYF
V: TRBV9; J: TRBJ1-5; D: TRBD1; size: NA; DNA: TGTGCCAGCAGCGCAGGACAGGGGATAAGGCAGCCCCAGCATTTT; CDR3: CASSAGQGIRQPQHF
V: TRBV4-1; J: TRBJ2-5; D: NA; size: NA; DNA: TGCGCCAGCAGCCAACCCCCGGGCCAAGGGGAGGAGACCCAGTACTTC; CDR3: CASSQPPGQGEETQYF
V: TRBV6-1; J: TRBJ1-3; D: NA; size: once; DNA: TGTGCCAGCAGTGAAGCAGGCGGCGTGACTGGAAACACCATATATTTT; CDR3: CASSEAGGVTGNTIYF
V: TRBV28; J: TRBJ2-7; D: NA; size: NA; DNA: TGTGCCAGCAGTTGGGGGGGCTGGGGGAACTACGAGCAGTACTTC; CDR3: CASSWGGWGNYEQYF
V: TRBV18; J: TRBJ1-4; D: NA; size: NA; DNA: TGTGCCAGCTCGACCTCTGCGGGTGGAGAAAAACTGTTTTTT; CDR3: CASSTSAGGEKLFF
V: TRBV28; J: TRBJ2-3; D: NA; size: few; DNA: TGTGCCACTGGTGTTACAGATACGCAGTATTTT; CDR3: CATGVTDTQYF
V: TRBV5-1; J: TRBJ1-5; D: NA; size: NA; DNA: TGCGCCAGCAGTCAGACAGGCAACAATCAGCCCCAGCATTTT; CDR3: CASSQTGNNQPQHF
V: TRBV7-2; J: TRBJ2-7; D: NA; size: NA; DNA: TGTGCCAGCAGCCCGGGACGCTCCTACGAGCAGTACTTC; CDR3: CASSPGRSYEQYF
V: TRBV28; J: TRBJ1-2; D: NA; size: few; DNA: TGTGCCAGCAGTTCTCCGAACTATGGCTACACCTTC; CDR3: CASSSPNYGYTF
V: TRBV10-3; J: TRBJ1-2; D: NA; size: NA; DNA: TGTGCCATCAGTGACAGGGAGGTACTTGACGGCTACACCTTC; CDR3: CAISDREVLDGYTF
V: TRBV6-5; J: TRBJ1-3; D: NA; size: NA; DNA: TGTGCCAGCAGCCTTGACTCCCGGGCGGGAAACACCATATATTTT; CDR3: CASSLDSRAGNTIYF
V: TRBV4-2; J: TRBJ1-1; D: TRBD1; size: NA; DNA: TGTGCCAGCAGCCAAGATAATAACAGGGGGTGGACTGAAGCTTTCTTT; CDR3: CASSQDNNRGWTEAFF
V: TRBV4-2; J: TRBJ1-5; D: TRBD1; size: NA; DNA: TGTGCCAGCAGCCAAGGGTACAGGGGGGGCAATCAGCCCCAGCATTTT; CDR3: CASSQGYRGGNQPQHF
V: TRBV27; J: TRBJ1-5; D: NA; size: NA; DNA: TGTGCCAGCAGTTTAAGGGAAAGCAATCAGCCCCAGCATTTT; CDR3: CASSLRESNQPQHF
V: TRBV2; J: TRBJ1-5; D: TRBD1; size: medium-sized; DNA: TGTGCCAGCAGGTATTCGACAGGGGATCAGCCCCAGCATTTT; CDR3: CASRYSTGDQPQHF
V: TRBV19; J: TRBJ1-1; D: TRBD1; size: NA; DNA: TGTGCCAGTAGTATCCGCCTTGGACAGGGGTCTAAAGCTTTCTTT; CDR3: CASSIRLGQGSKAFF
V: TRBV7-2; J: TRBJ1-2; D: NA; size: few; DNA: TGTGCCAGCAGCCCCGATACACGGGGCTATGGCTACACCTTC; CDR3: CASSPDTRGYGYTF
V: TRBV4-3; J: TRBJ2-1; D: TRBD2; size: NA; DNA: TGCGCCAGCAGCCAAGATCCACCCTTAACTAGCGGGGGCGGGAATGAGCAGTTCTTC; CDR3: CASSQDPPLTSGGGNEQFF
V: TRBV27; J: TRBJ1-1; D: TRBD1; size: NA; DNA: TGTGCCAGCAGGTCGAAGGGGGCTACTGAAGCTTTCTTT; CDR3: CASRSKGATEAFF
V: TRBV4-3; J: TRBJ1-1; D: NA; size: NA; DNA: TGCGCCAGCAGCCAAGATAGGGTTTACACTGAAGCTTTCTTT; CDR3: CASSQDRVYTEAFF
V: TRBV6-1; J: TRBJ2-1; D: TRBD2; size: NA; DNA: TGTGCCAGCAGTGAATCGGGAGGTATCGGCCCACAGCAGTTCTTC; CDR3: CASSESGGIGPQQFF
V: TRBV4-1; J: TRBJ2-7; D: NA; size: NA; DNA: TGCGCCAGCAGCCAAGTTGTCCAGGGTGGTTACGAGCAGTACTTC; CDR3: CASSQVVQGGYEQYF
V: TRBV29-1; J: TRBJ2-1; D: NA; size: NA; DNA: TGCAGCGTTGAGCCTACTACAGTAGACTTGGACAATGAGCAGTTCTTC; CDR3: CSVEPTTVDLDNEQFF
V: TRBV7-3; J: TRBJ2-7; D: NA; size: NA; DNA: TGTGCCAGCAGCTTAATGTCGGGATACGAGCAGTACTTC; CDR3: CASSLMSGYEQYF
V: TRBV4-1; J: TRBJ2-3; D: NA; size: NA; DNA: TGCGCCAGCAGCCAAGAGAAATGGGGAAGCACAGATACGCAGTATTTT; CDR3: CASSQEKWGSTDTQYF
V: TRBV5-4; J: TRBJ2-7; D: NA; size: few; DNA: TGTGCCAGCAGCTTGAAGACGGGATCCTACGAGCAGTACTTC; CDR3: CASSLKTGSYEQYF
V: TRBV19; J: TRBJ2-7; D: NA; size: few; DNA: TGTGCCAGTAGTATGCAGCTAAACTACGAGCAGTACTTC; CDR3: CASSMQLNYEQYF
V: TRBV15; J: TRBJ2-6; D: TRBD1; size: NA; DNA: TGTGCCACCAGCAGATCCACAGGGGAAAGACCCTCTGGGGCCAACGTCCTGACTTTC; CDR3: CATSRSTGERPSGANVLTF
V: TRBV5-4; J: TRBJ1-2; D: TRBD1; size: NA; DNA: TGTGCCAGCAGCTTGGGGACAGGGGGCCACTATGGCTACACCTTC; CDR3: CASSLGTGGHYGYTF